Listed here are 29 T cell receptor beta chains from one sample, sequenced in a study of blood T cell repertoires in COVID-19. Produced via immunoSEQ multiplex PCR; TCRdb's table is partial and in-frame only. This table has around 300,000 clones, approximately 92% appearing once. Source material: PBMCs or T cells enriched from blood (not recorded which). The origin of the receptors is a woman aged 25 to 39 who had recovered from COVID-19.

The genes are TRBV6-5 and TRBJ2-7; maybe TRBD1 (5 bases). V gave up 4 bases and J gave up 3 bases, with 13 bases separating them. This CDR3 is 14 amino acids long. Germline values: CDR1 MNHEY, CDR2 SVGAGI. The CDR3 loop is CASSSGNRIYEQYF. DNA of the CDR3: TGTGCCAGCAGTTCAGGGAATCGAATCTACGAGCAGTACTTC.

The chain uses TRBV9 and TRBJ2-3, with TRBD1 as a possible D gene (6 bases). The CDR3 covers 16 residues. The V and J ends lost 4 bases and 0 bases respectively, with 15 bases between them. Germline V lookup: CDR1 SGDLS, CDR2 YYNGEE. This CDR3 reads CASSPSGVGSTDTQYF. CDR3 nucleotides: TGTGCCAGCAGCCCATCAGGGGTCGGTAGCACAGATACGCAGTATTTT.

The chain recombines TRBV4-3 with TRBJ1-1; the D is unclear. The germline CDR1 and CDR2 sequences are LGHNA and YSLEER. Between the trimmed V and J ends, which lost 4 bases and 0 bases, there was a span of 9 bases. This CDR3 spans 14 amino acids. The CDR3 is CASSPTVMNTEAFF. In DNA, the CDR3 is TGCGCCAGCAGCCCTACAGTAATGAACACTGAAGCTTTCTTT.

The J gene is TRBJ2-7, the V gene TRBV5-1; D gene ambiguous. Germline V gives CDR1 SGHRS, CDR2 YFSETQ. The CDR3 sequence is 14 residues long. V was cut by 0 bases and J by 3 bases, with 10 bases left in between. The CDR3 nucleotides are TGCGCCAGCAGCTTGGTCGGGTTAGGCTACGAGCAGTACTTC. It yields the protein CASSLVGLGYEQYF.

V is TRBV6-5 and J is TRBJ2-1; TRBD1 aligns across 7 bases. This CDR3 region has 16 residues. The germline V gene encodes CDR1 MNHEY and CDR2 SVGAGI. V gave up 0 bases and J gave up 4 bases; unmatched junction bases: 6. In DNA, the CDR3 is TGTGCCAGCAGTTACTCCCCGGGACAGACATACAATGAGCAGTTCTTC. Its protein product is CASSYSPGQTYNEQFF.

This rearrangement joins TRBV2 to TRBJ2-4; TRBD2 might be the D (6 bases). Per the germline V gene, CDR1 is SNHLY and CDR2 is FYNNEI. The germline V and J ends were trimmed by 1 base and 1 base, with 20 bases remaining between them. The CDR3 has 19 residues. The CDR3, as DNA: TGTGCCAGCAGTGAAGACAGTTATTCGGGGGTGGCGGCCAAAAACATTCAGTACTTC. It encodes CASSEDSYSGVAAKNIQYF.

J is TRBJ2-1 and V is TRBV5-4; 11 bases are shared with TRBD2. Trimming took 1 base from V and 9 from J; bases not matched to a gene: 3. The germline CDR1 and CDR2 sequences are SGHNT and YYREEE (reference sequence). The CDR3 extends over 14 amino acids. The CDR3 spells CASSLTSGSVEQFF. As DNA, the CDR3 is TGTGCCAGCAGCTTGACTAGCGGGAGTGTTGAGCAGTTCTTC.

This chain joins TRBV3-1 (or the pseudogene TRBV3-2) and TRBJ1-2; no firm D call. Germline V gives CDR1 LGHDT, CDR2 YNNKEL (reference sequence). V lost 1 base, J lost 5 bases, and 8 bases lay in between. The CDR3 is 13 amino acids. The CDR3 DNA sequence: TGTGCCAGCAGCCAAGTCACTGCATATGGCTACACCTTC. As protein: CASSQVTAYGYTF.

CDR3 loop: CASRPPSGRYQETQYF. CDR3 DNA: TGTGCCAGCAGGCCTCCTAGCGGGAGATATCAAGAGACCCAGTACTTC. V and J are TRBV28 and TRBJ2-5; 10 positions match TRBD2. Germline lookup yields CDR1 MDHEN and CDR2 SYDVKM. The CDR3 runs 16 residues. The V and J ends lost 6 bases and 2 bases, in that order; junction bases with no gene match: 9.

V and J are TRBV28 and TRBJ1-5; a weak D match, TRBD1 (6 bases). CDR3 length equals 15 residues. Germline values: CDR1 MDHEN, CDR2 SYDVKM. V lost 6 bases and J 7 bases, leaving 19 bases between the germline ends. The CDR3 loop reads CASRLPGGAGQPQHF. CDR3 nucleotides: TGTGCCAGCAGATTACCGGGGGGGGCTGGGCAGCCCCAGCATTTT.

The chain recombines TRBV9 with TRBJ1-4; D ambiguous. There are 15 residues in the CDR3. Germline CDR1 and CDR2: SGDLS and YYNGEE. Trimming took off 4 bases at V and 7 bases at J, with 17 bases between the two ends. CDR3 sequence: CASSLDQRSSEKLFF. In DNA form, the CDR3 reads TGTGCCAGCAGCCTCGATCAGCGTAGTAGTGAAAAACTGTTTTTT.

V is TRBV3-1 (or the pseudogene TRBV3-2) and J is TRBJ1-2, with 7 positions matching TRBD1. Germline assignment: CDR1 LGHDT and CDR2 YNNKEL (reference sequence). The ends lost 1 base at V and 10 bases at J; junction bases unmatched: 12. The CDR3 runs to 15 residues. CDR3 sequence reads: CASSQGDRGQHSYTF. The CDR3 region has the DNA TGTGCCAGCAGCCAAGGGGATAGGGGGCAGCACTCCTACACCTTC.

This chain joins TRBV29-1 and TRBJ1-2; the D is unclear. The CDR3 has 12 amino acids. Germline lookup yields CDR1 SQVTM and CDR2 ANQGSEA. V was clipped by 5 bases and J by 8 bases, with 15 bases between them. CDR3 in amino acids: CSVLAGLGGYTF. As DNA, the CDR3 is TGCAGCGTTCTGGCGGGATTGGGGGGCTACACCTTC. The full variable domain, with the rest looked up from reference TRBV29-1 and TRBJ1-2, is SAVISQKPSRDICQRGTSLTIQCQVDSQVTMMFWYRQQPGQSLTLIATANQGSEATYESGFVIDKFPISRPNLTFSTLTVSNMSPEDSSIYLCSVLAGLGGYTFGSGTRLTVV.

This clone appeared a few times. The V gene is TRBV25-1, the J gene TRBJ2-2, with 11 nucleotides matching TRBD1. The CDR3 is 14 amino acids. J gave up 4 bases and V 6 bases, and 1 base lay outside the gene matches. Germline CDR1 is MGHDK and CDR2 is SYGVNS. The CDR3: CASRGTGGTGELFF. The CDR3, as DNA: TGTGCCAGCAGGGGGACAGGGGGCACCGGGGAGCTGTTTTTT. Complete variable domain (other parts from reference TRBV25-1 and TRBJ2-2): EADIYQTPRYLVIGTGKKITLECSQTMGHDKMYWYQQDPGMELHLIHYSYGVNSTEKGDLSSESTVSRIRTEHFPLTLESARPSHTSQYLCASRGTGGTGELFFGEGSRLTVL.

The chain carries TRBV10-1 and TRBJ2-5, with D tentatively TRBD2 (6 bases). Deletions cut 3 bases from V and 4 bases from J, with 9 bases between. The CDR3 has 13 amino acids. Germline V gives CDR1 WNHNN, CDR2 SYGVQD (reference sequence). CDR3 DNA sequence: TGCGCCAGCAGTGATGGGGGAGGAGAGACCCAGTACTTC. As protein: CASSDGGGETQYF.

This clone was counted a single time. The chain employs TRBV9 and TRBJ2-3, with D tentatively TRBD2 (6 bases). The germline V gene has CDR1 SGDLS and CDR2 YYNGEE. V lost 0 bases and J 1 base, leaving 18 bases between the germline ends. This CDR3 is built from 18 residues. This chain's CDR3 is CASSVGLTGSRGTDTQYF. For the CDR3, the DNA is TGTGCCAGCAGCGTAGGGCTCACCGGGAGTAGGGGCACAGATACGCAGTATTTT.

The chain uses TRBV3-1 (or the pseudogene TRBV3-2) and TRBJ1-4; no firm D call. With 3 bases removed from V and 4 bases from J, the gap between germline ends came to 9 bases. CDR3 length equals 14 residues. Germline CDR1 and CDR2: LGHDT and YNNKEL (reference sequence). CDR3 bases: TGTGCCAGCAGCCATGAACTTAATAATGAAAAACTGTTTTTT. Its protein is CASSHELNNEKLFF.

The gene calls are TRBV9 and TRBJ2-1; no firm D call. The germline gives CDR1 SGDLS, CDR2 YYNGEE. There are 14 residues in the CDR3. V gave up 2 bases and J gave up 2 bases, with 8 bases separating them. This CDR3 reads CASSVVPAYNEQFF. DNA for the CDR3: TGTGCCAGCAGCGTTGTTCCGGCCTACAATGAGCAGTTCTTC.

The chain carries TRBV27 and TRBJ2-2; 8 bases fit TRBD2. After removal of 5 bases from V and 7 bases from J, the junction contained 6 bases not matched to a gene. The length of the CDR3 is 14 residues. Germline lookup yields CDR1 MNHEY and CDR2 SMNVEV (reference sequence). The CDR3 here is CASSLGLASGELFF. The CDR3 nucleotides read TGTGCCAGCAGTCTTGGACTAGCTAGCGGGGAGCTGTTTTTT.

The CDR3 DNA reads TGTGCCATCAGTGTGCGGGAGGGCCACAATGAGCAGTTCTTC. Encoded protein: CAISVREGHNEQFF. J is TRBJ2-1 and V is TRBV10-3, with 9 bases fitting TRBD2. The V gene's germline CDR1 is ENHRY and CDR2 SYGVKD. The CDR3 consists of 14 residues. The J segment lost 5 bases and the V segment lost 4 bases, leaving 3 bases of the junction unmatched.

The V gene is TRBV19, the J gene TRBJ2-3; TRBD1 agrees at 11 bases. The junction had 5 bases not matched to a gene; V was cut back by 5 bases and J by 4 bases. Germline V gives CDR1 LNHDA, CDR2 SQIVND (reference sequence). The CDR3 runs to 15 residues. CDR3 DNA: TGTGCCAGTAGTGCCGGGACAGGGGGGGCAGATACGCAGTATTTT. The encoded protein is CASSAGTGGADTQYF.

The chain employs TRBV19 and TRBJ1-1, with TRBD1 matching over 7 bases. The CDR3 contains 14 residues. Per the germline V gene, CDR1 is LNHDA and CDR2 is SQIVND (reference sequence). V trimming: 3 bases; J trimming: 5 bases; junction bases outside the gene matches: 6. Here the CDR3 DNA reads TGTGCCAGTAGTATTTTACAGGGGTATACTGAAGCTTTCTTT. Amino acids: CASSILQGYTEAFF.

This sequence joins TRBV28 and TRBJ1-4, with TRBD1 as a possible D gene (6 bases). The germline CDR1 and CDR2 sequences are MDHEN and SYDVKM. The CDR3 has 14 residues. V was trimmed by 4 bases and J by 5 bases, leaving 11 bases between them. The DNA for the CDR3 is TGTGCCAGCAGTTCGGCGGACAGAAATGAAAAACTGTTTTTT. Its protein is CASSSADRNEKLFF. The full variable domain, with the rest looked up from reference TRBV28 and TRBJ1-4, is DVKVTQSSRYLVKRTGEKVFLECVQDMDHENMFWYRQDPGLGLRLIYFSYDVKMKEKGDIPEGYSVSREKKERFSLILESASTNQTSMYLCASSSADRNEKLFFGSGTQLSVL.

The chain couples TRBV19 to TRBJ2-1, with 9 bases lining up with TRBD2. Germline trimming cut 0 bases from V and 9 bases from J; bases unmatched to any gene: 3. Germline CDR1 LNHDA, CDR2 SQIVND (reference sequence). The CDR3 totals 14 residues. This CDR3 is CASSIDLAGSEQFF. CDR3 DNA: TGTGCCAGTAGTATAGACCTAGCGGGAAGTGAGCAGTTCTTC.

The chain uses TRBV9 and TRBJ1-2; weak D call: TRBD1 (5 bases). The V end was cut by 4 bases, the J end by 1 base, with 11 bases between. The CDR3 extends over 14 amino acids. Per the germline V gene, CDR1 is SGDLS and CDR2 is YYNGEE. The CDR3 sequence: CASSLTQGNYGYTF. The DNA of the CDR3 is TGTGCCAGCAGCCTGACTCAGGGTAACTATGGCTACACCTTC.

J is TRBJ1-6 and V is TRBV6-4; 7 positions match TRBD1. The V and J ends lost 4 bases and 5 bases, in that order; junction bases with no gene match: 5. Germline lookup yields CDR1 MRHNA and CDR2 SNTAGT. This CDR3 comprises 15 residues. CDR3: CASSGPRGNNSPLHF. CDR3 in DNA: TGTGCCAGCAGTGGCCCCAGGGGGAATAATTCACCCCTCCACTTT.

The chain employs TRBV28 and TRBJ1-2; 7 nucleotides match TRBD1. The CDR3 is made up of 15 amino acids. Looked up from germline, CDR1 is MDHEN and CDR2 is SYDVKM. J was trimmed by 8 bases and V by 6 bases; bases with no gene match: 15. The CDR3 sequence is CASRTPGQHLGGYTF. Here the CDR3 DNA reads TGTGCCAGCAGAACGCCGGGACAGCATTTAGGAGGCTACACCTTC.

The V call is TRBV29-1, the J call TRBJ1-1; possibly TRBD1 for D (6 bases). Looked up from germline, CDR1 is SQVTM and CDR2 is ANQGSEA. The CDR3 is 13 residues long. The V end was cut by 3 bases, the J end by 4 bases, with 12 bases between. For the CDR3, the DNA is TGCAGCGTTGAGATGGGAGGGGGCACTGAAGCTTTCTTT. Amino acids: CSVEMGGGTEAFF.

The gene calls are TRBV7-2 and TRBJ1-5, with D perhaps matching TRBD1 (6 bases). The CDR3 is made up of 16 amino acids. V lost 1 base and J 6 bases, leaving 16 bases between the germline ends. Germline CDR1 SGHTA, CDR2 FQGNSA. The CDR3 DNA is TGTGCCAGCAGCTTAGTAGGAGCAGGGGTCAGTCAGCCCCAGCATTTT. It translates to CASSLVGAGVSQPQHF.